The 21 T cell receptor beta chains reported below all come from one sample, sequenced in a study of shared clonotypes between healthy human individuals. Profiled with immunoSEQ multiplex PCR; TCRdb holds only in-frame clones, not every one. Of 600,000 to 750,000 clones in the sample, less than 80% are singletons; the top ten hold about 1.7%. The specimen was memory CD4+ T cells sorted from blood. Stated subset: CD45RA-negative fraction. The receptors were gathered from a woman aged 25 to 39 in good health.

CDR3 protein: CASSYSGGRGRGEAFF. The DNA of the CDR3 is TGTGCCAGCAGTTACTCCGGGGGGAGGGGGCGAGGTGAAGCTTTCTTT. The V and J genes are TRBV6-5 and TRBJ1-1; TRBD1 agrees at 7 bases. The CDR3 has 16 residues. V shed 0 bases, J shed 7 bases, and the junction held 11 bases outside the gene matches. CDR1 is MNHEY and CDR2 is SVGAGI in the germline V gene.

V gene TRBV7-2 combines with J gene TRBJ2-7; 8 bases are a match to TRBD2. Trimming removed 3 bases from V and 6 bases from J; junction bases left unmatched: 13. This CDR3 has 16 amino acids. From germline, CDR1 is SGHTA and CDR2 FQGNSA. CDR3 bases: TGTGCCAGCAGCTTCCTACTAGCGGCCTCAGCTGGCGAGCAGTACTTC. Its protein product is CASSFLLAASAGEQYF.

The V gene is TRBV7-8, the J gene TRBJ2-7; TRBD2 agrees at 13 bases. Germline loops: CDR1 SGHVS, CDR2 FQNEAQ. The trim removed 1 base at V and 0 bases at J, leaving 6 bases unmatched. CDR3 length equals 18 residues. The CDR3 DNA reads TGTGCCAGCAGCTTAGTACTAGCGGGAGGGTTACACTCCTACGAGCAGTACTTC. Its protein is CASSLVLAGGLHSYEQYF.

As to this clone: This CDR3 is also generated by other DNA sequences in the sample. The chain couples TRBV6-5 to TRBJ1-2; no firm D call. Germline V gene sequence: CDR1 MNHEY, CDR2 SVGAGI. V gave up 6 bases and J gave up 2 bases, with 10 bases separating them. The CDR3 covers 13 residues. In DNA form, the CDR3 reads TGTGCCAGCAGGCTCGCAGTCAACTATGGCTACACCTTC. Translating it yields CASRLAVNYGYTF.

This clone has more than one count but fewer than ten. V usage is TRBV28 and J usage is TRBJ2-7; TRBD1 matches at 8 bases. This CDR3 has 14 residues. Losses at the gene ends were 7 bases for V and 3 bases for J; bases not matched to a gene: 8. Germline V lookup: CDR1 MDHEN, CDR2 SYDVKM. The CDR3 DNA sequence: TGTGCCAGCAATCGCAGGGGGCCCAACTACGAGCAGTACTTC. Translation: CASNRRGPNYEQYF.

Only a few counts were recorded for this clone. V and J are TRBV6-1 and TRBJ2-7; no firm D call. This CDR3 is built from 13 residues. V lost 4 bases and J 2 bases, leaving 9 bases between the germline ends. The germline gives CDR1 MNHNS, CDR2 SASEGT. DNA for the CDR3: TGTGCCAGCAGTGCTGTCCCCACCTACGAGCAGTACTTC. Translated, it gives CASSAVPTYEQYF.

The sample holds one count of this clone. This chain connects TRBV4-1 to TRBJ2-5; 9 nucleotides line up with TRBD1. Losses at the gene ends were 4 bases for V and 11 bases for J; bases not matched to a gene: 11. CDR3 length equals 14 residues. Per the germline V gene, CDR1 is MGHRA and CDR2 is YSYEKL. In nucleotides, the CDR3 is TGCGCCAGCAGCCCAACAGGGGGCTTAAGGGAGCAGTACTTC. Its translation: CASSPTGGLREQYF.

The CDR3 DNA sequence: TGTGCCAGTAGTATTCAGGGGGTAAATAGCAATCAGCCCCAGCATTTT. It is translated as CASSIQGVNSNQPQHF. This chain connects TRBV19 to TRBJ1-5; 7 bases agree with TRBD1. The CDR3 extends over 16 amino acids. The germline V gene has CDR1 LNHDA and CDR2 SQIVND (reference sequence). V was clipped by 3 bases and J by 0 bases; unmatched bases: 5.

This chain joins TRBV19 and TRBJ2-7; TRBD2 aligns across 7 bases. With 5 bases clipped from V and 3 bases from J, the junction kept 10 bases outside the gene matches. This CDR3 region has 15 residues. Germline V gives CDR1 LNHDA, CDR2 SQIVND (reference sequence). The CDR3 sequence is CASSYGGGDHYEQYF. DNA of the CDR3: TGTGCCAGTAGTTATGGCGGGGGTGATCACTACGAGCAGTACTTC.

This chain connects TRBV2 to TRBJ1-2; D perhaps matches TRBD1 (5 bases). The CDR3 is 12 residues long. Between the trimmed V and J ends, which lost 5 bases and 8 bases, there was a span of 12 bases. Per germline, CDR1 SNHLY and CDR2 FYNNEI. The CDR3 region is CASSFRQQGYTF. CDR3 nucleotide sequence: TGTGCCAGCAGTTTCCGACAGCAGGGCTACACCTTC.

V gene TRBV7-2 combines with J gene TRBJ1-1, with TRBD1 matching 7 bases. J gave up 0 bases and V 2 bases, and 3 bases lay outside the gene matches. There are 15 residues in the CDR3. Germline V CDR1 and CDR2: SGHTA, FQGNSA. CDR3 coding DNA: TGTGCCAGCAGCTTACCAGGGGGTATGAACACTGAAGCTTTCTTT. It encodes CASSLPGGMNTEAFF.

This sequence joins TRBV13 and TRBJ2-1; D gene uncertain. The V gene lost 2 bases and the J gene lost 2 bases, with 7 bases spanning the gap. Germline values: CDR1 PRHDT, CDR2 FYEKMQ (reference sequence). The CDR3 spans 14 residues. CDR3 sequence (DNA): TGTGCCAGCAGCTTACTAGATACCTACAATGAGCAGTTCTTC. Translation gives CASSLLDTYNEQFF.

The chain links TRBV28 to TRBJ2-1; 8 nucleotides line up with TRBD1. The CDR3 consists of 15 residues. V dropped 6 bases and J dropped 3; count of bases not matched to a gene: 7. Per the germline V gene, CDR1 is MDHEN and CDR2 is SYDVKM. CDR3 sequence: CASSPWTGNYNEQFF. The CDR3 DNA is TGTGCCAGCAGCCCATGGACAGGGAACTACAATGAGCAGTTCTTC. Full variable domain (remainder filled in from reference TRBV28 and TRBJ2-1): DVKVTQSSRYLVKRTGEKVFLECVQDMDHENMFWYRQDPGLGLRLIYFSYDVKMKEKGDIPEGYSVSREKKERFSLILESASTNQTSMYLCASSPWTGNYNEQFFGPGTRLTVL.

This rearrangement joins TRBV5-5 to TRBJ2-7, with a possible D match to TRBD1 (6 bases). The V gene's germline CDR1 is SGHKS and CDR2 YYEKEE (reference sequence). There are 15 residues in the CDR3. Deletions cut 0 bases from V and 1 base from J, with 11 bases between. CDR3 residues: CASSLAPGESYEQYF. The CDR3 DNA reads TGTGCCAGCAGCTTGGCCCCAGGGGAATCCTACGAGCAGTACTTC.

In this sample, this clone turned up a few times. The rearrangement joins TRBV29-1 to TRBJ1-4; no reliable D call. This CDR3 comprises 12 residues. V was cut by 0 bases and J by 11 bases, with 10 bases left in between. Germline values: CDR1 SQVTM, CDR2 ANQGSEA. The CDR3 region has the DNA TGCAGCGTTGAAGAAGATACGGGCAAACTGTTTTTT. Translation: CSVEEDTGKLFF. Together with reference TRBV29-1 and TRBJ1-4, the CDR3 gives the full variable domain: SAVISQKPSRDICQRGTSLTIQCQVDSQVTMMFWYRQQPGQSLTLIATANQGSEATYESGFVIDKFPISRPNLTFSTLTVSNMSPEDSSIYLCSVEEDTGKLFFGSGTQLSVL.

This clone was counted many times. The chain links TRBV28 to TRBJ2-7; 7 bases map to TRBD2. The CDR3 length is 15 residues. Germline V CDR1 and CDR2: MDHEN, SYDVKM. J was trimmed by 7 bases and V by 2 bases; bases with no gene match: 11. CDR3 DNA sequence: TGTGCCAGCAGTTTACAGTCTAGCGGTAAAAGGGAGCAGTACTTC. This sequence encodes CASSLQSSGKREQYF.

Only a few counts were recorded for this clone. V and J are TRBV7-9 and TRBJ1-1; D call uncertain. The CDR3 runs to 16 residues. Germline V gene lookup returns CDR1 SEHNR and CDR2 FQNEAQ (reference sequence). Deletions cut 2 bases from V and 4 bases from J, with 17 bases between. The CDR3 DNA reads TGTGCCAGCAGCTTAAGTGGGCGGGGTGTGAGCACTGAAGCTTTCTTT. Residues: CASSLSGRGVSTEAFF.

The chain carries TRBV19 and TRBJ2-1; D call uncertain. The CDR3 sequence is 11 residues long. Trimming removed 4 bases from V and 3 bases from J, with 1 base in between. Germline loops: CDR1 LNHDA, CDR2 SQIVND (reference sequence). The CDR3 DNA reads TGTGCCAGTAGTAACTACAATGAGCAGTTCTTC. Translating it yields CASSNYNEQFF.

V and J are TRBV5-8 and TRBJ1-1, with no clear D. CDR3 length: 13 residues. The ends were cut back, 8 bases at V and 3 bases at J, with 14 bases in the middle. CDR1 and CDR2 (germline): SGHTS, YDEGEE. The CDR3 region is CASERGWDTEAFF. Written as DNA, the CDR3 is TGTGCCAGTGAGCGCGGTTGGGACACTGAAGCTTTCTTT. The full variable domain, completed using reference TRBV5-8 and TRBJ1-1, is EAGVTQSPTHLIKTRGQQATLRCSPISGHTSVYWYQQALGLGLQFLLWYDEGEERNRGNFPPRFSGRQFPNYSSELNVNALELEDSALYLCASERGWDTEAFFGQGTRLTVV.

The V call is TRBV7-9, the J call TRBJ2-7, with 8 positions matching TRBD1. Trimming removed 5 bases from V and 4 bases from J; junction bases left unmatched: 13. Germline-derived CDR1 and CDR2 are SEHNR and FQNEAQ (reference sequence). The CDR3 loop spans 16 amino acids. CDR3 sequence: CASSPQTGELSYEQYF. The CDR3, as DNA: TGTGCCAGCAGCCCCCAGACAGGGGAATTATCATACGAGCAGTACTTC.

This clone was seen a few times. The rearrangement links TRBV28 to TRBJ2-1; possibly TRBD2 for D (6 bases). With 6 bases removed from V and 7 bases from J, the gap between germline ends came to 16 bases. The CDR3 is 14 residues long. Germline V gene lookup returns CDR1 MDHEN and CDR2 SYDVKM. This chain's CDR3 is CASSLAEHWNEQFF. CDR3 nucleotides: TGTGCCAGCAGCTTAGCGGAGCACTGGAATGAGCAGTTCTTC.